These T cell receptor beta chains were read from a single sample in a study of identifying expanded T cells in peripheral blood. The assay was immunoSEQ multiplex PCR, and TCRdb's table has in-frame clones only and misses some. This table holds 75,000 to 95,000 clones, around 90% found once. Input material: blood. The source of these receptors is a person between 18 and 75 years old in good health. CDR3s include the opening cysteine and the closing phenylalanine or tryptophan. A D gene is named only where the DNA matches it firmly. Size tells how often a clone was seen (once, few, many) or the class of an expanded clone, and some rows leave it out.

TRBJ2-7 NA TRBV5-1 NA TGCGCCAGCAGCTTTCCAGACTACGAGCAGTACTTC CASSFPDYEQYF
TRBJ2-7 NA TRBV5-5 NA TGTGCCAGCAGCTACATCTCCTACGAGCAGTACTTC CASSYISYEQYF
TRBJ2-7 NA TRBV5-1 NA TGCGCCAGCAGCTCCCCCAGGGACTACGAGCAGTACTTC CASSSPRDYEQYF
TRBJ1-5 NA TRBV25-1 NA TGTGCCAGCAGTGAATATTGGGTGGGTCAGCCCCAGCATTTT CASSEYWVGQPQHF
TRBJ1-2 NA TRBV10-2 NA TGCGCCAGCAGTAAAGCTGGGACGGCGGGTCCTATTAACTATGGCTACACCTTC CASSKAGTAGPINYGYTF
TRBJ2-2 NA TRBV19 TRBD1 TGTGCCACAGGGACAGGGTATGGCACCGGGGAGCTGTTTTTT CATGTGYGTGELFF
TRBJ2-5 NA TRBV9 TRBD2 TGTGCCAGCAGCGTAGCGCTAGCGGGCAAAGAGACCCAGTACTTC CASSVALAGKETQYF
TRBJ2-2 NA TRBV6-5 TRBD1 TGTGCCAGCAGCCCGGGACAGGGTAACACCGGGGAGCTGTTTTTT CASSPGQGNTGELFF
TRBJ2-1 once TRBV2 NA TGTGCCAGCACTAGCAGTCTACACGACGAGCAGTTCTTC CASTSSLHDEQFF
TRBJ1-1 NA TRBV5-4 NA TGTGCCAGCAGCTTGGGCGGGGGGCTGAACACTGAAGCTTTCTTT CASSLGGGLNTEAFF
TRBJ2-1 NA TRBV7-2 TRBD2 TGTGCCAGCAGCTTAGGTGGTAGCGGGGGTAGAAATGAGCAGTTCTTC CASSLGGSGGRNEQFF
TRBJ2-3 NA TRBV6-1 TRBD2 TGTGCCACTACGAGCGGGGGGGCTTCAGATACGCAGTATTTT CATTSGGASDTQYF
TRBJ2-5 NA TRBV2 NA TGTGCCAGCAGTGAACAGCTCGGTGGGGAGACCCAGTACTTC CASSEQLGGETQYF
TRBJ1-1 NA TRBV5-1 NA TGCGCCAGCAGCTTGGAGTTCGGGGGGAACACTGAAGCTTTCTTT CASSLEFGGNTEAFF
TRBJ2-3 NA TRBV7-6 TRBD1 TGTGCCAGCAGCAGGGGACAGGGCACAGATACGCAGTATTTT CASSRGQGTDTQYF
TRBJ1-5 NA TRBV9 TRBD1 TGTGCCAGCAGCGCGACAGGGGGCTACCCCCATCAGCCCCAGCATTTT CASSATGGYPHQPQHF
TRBJ1-2 NA TRBV25-1 TRBD1 TGTGCCAGCATCGGACAGGGGGCCTATGGCTACACCTTC CASIGQGAYGYTF
TRBJ1-5 few TRBV19 NA TGTGCCAGTAGTGACACGTACCAACAGCCCCAGCATTTT CASSDTYQQPQHF
TRBJ2-1 once TRBV11-1 TRBD1 TGTGCCAGCAGCTTAGCGGGACAGGATGAGCAGTTCTTC CASSLAGQDEQFF
TRBJ2-7 once TRBV14 TRBD2 TGTGCCAGCAGCCAGATAGCGGGAGTTCCTACCCCGCCGTACTTC CASSQIAGVPTPPYF
TRBJ2-7 NA TRBV19 NA TGTGCCAGTAAGGACAGCTTAGTAGTGAACGAGCAGTACTTC CASKDSLVVNEQYF
TRBJ1-1 NA TRBV27 NA TGTGCCAGCAGTTTAGCGGGAAACACTGAAGCTTTCTTT CASSLAGNTEAFF
TRBJ1-2 NA TRBV5-5 NA TGTGCCAGCAGCTTTTTGGAAAACGGCTACACCTTC CASSFLENGYTF
TRBJ2-2 NA TRBV13 NA TGTGCCAGCAGCCAGCGCCGACAGTACACCGGGGAGCTGTTTTTT CASSQRRQYTGELFF
TRBJ2-3 NA TRBV9 TRBD2 TGTGCCAGCAGCGTAGAGACGGGACTAGCGATAACAGATACGCAGTATTTT CASSVETGLAITDTQYF
TRBJ2-2 NA TRBV18 TRBD2 TGTGCCAGCTCACCACCGACTAGCGGGGACGGGGAGCTGTTTTTT CASSPPTSGDGELFF
TRBJ1-1 NA TRBV11-1 NA TGTGCCAGCAGCTTAACAGGGAAAGACACTGAAGCTTTCTTT CASSLTGKDTEAFF
TRBJ2-7 NA TRBV6-1 NA TGTGCCAGCAGTGAACGGGTGGACAGCGCCATCCCCTACGAGCAGTACTTC CASSERVDSAIPYEQYF
TRBJ2-7 many TRBV2 TRBD2 TGTGCCAGCAGTGAGGGGGGGAAGACCTACGAGCAGTACTTC CASSEGGKTYEQYF
TRBJ2-3 once TRBV29-1 TRBD2 TGCAGCGTTGATCTAGCGGGCCGCACAGATACGCAGTATTTT CSVDLAGRTDTQYF
TRBJ2-3 once TRBV4-2 TRBD2 TGTGCCAGCAGCCAAGTCGGGGGGGCCACAGATACGCAGTATTTT CASSQVGGATDTQYF
TRBJ2-2 NA TRBV30 TRBD1 TGTGCCTGGAGTGTAAACAGGGGGAAAACCGGGGAGCTGTTTTTT CAWSVNRGKTGELFF
TRBJ1-6 once TRBV19 NA TGTGCCAGTAGTCCCAAGCCCACACCTAATAATTCACCCCTCCACTTT CASSPKPTPNNSPLHF